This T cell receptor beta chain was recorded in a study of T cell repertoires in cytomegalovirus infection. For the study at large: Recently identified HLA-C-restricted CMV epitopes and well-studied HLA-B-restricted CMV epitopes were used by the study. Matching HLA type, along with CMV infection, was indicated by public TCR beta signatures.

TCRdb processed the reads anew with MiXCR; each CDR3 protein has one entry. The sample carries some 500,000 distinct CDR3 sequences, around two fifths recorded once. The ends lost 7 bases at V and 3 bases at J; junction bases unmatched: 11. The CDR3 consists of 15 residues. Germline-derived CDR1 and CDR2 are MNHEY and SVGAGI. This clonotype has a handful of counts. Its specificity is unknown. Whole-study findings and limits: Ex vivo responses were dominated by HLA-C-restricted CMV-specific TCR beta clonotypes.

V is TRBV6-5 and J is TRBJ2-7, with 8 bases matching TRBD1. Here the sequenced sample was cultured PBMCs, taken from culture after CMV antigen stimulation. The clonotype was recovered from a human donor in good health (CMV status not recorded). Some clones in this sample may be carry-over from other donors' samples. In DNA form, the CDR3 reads TGTGCCAGCAACCCCTCCGGGACAGGTTACTACGAGCAGTACTTC. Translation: CASNPSGTGYYEQYF.